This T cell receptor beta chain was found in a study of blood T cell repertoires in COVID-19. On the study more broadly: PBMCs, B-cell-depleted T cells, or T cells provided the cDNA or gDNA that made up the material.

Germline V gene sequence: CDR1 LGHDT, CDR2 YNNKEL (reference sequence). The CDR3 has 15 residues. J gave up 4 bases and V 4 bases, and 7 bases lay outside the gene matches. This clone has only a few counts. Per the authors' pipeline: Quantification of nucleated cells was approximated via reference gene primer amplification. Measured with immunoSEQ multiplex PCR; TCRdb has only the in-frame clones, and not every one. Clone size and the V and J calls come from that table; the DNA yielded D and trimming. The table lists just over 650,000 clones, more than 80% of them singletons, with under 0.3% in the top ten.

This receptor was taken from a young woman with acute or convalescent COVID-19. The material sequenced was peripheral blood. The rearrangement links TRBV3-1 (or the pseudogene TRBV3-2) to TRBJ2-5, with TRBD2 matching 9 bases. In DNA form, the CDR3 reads TGTGCCAGCAGCCCCCTGCGGGGGGGCGCAGAGACCCAGTACTTC. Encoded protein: CASSPLRGGAETQYF.